The rows below give T cell receptor beta chains drawn from one sample of a study of blood T cell repertoires in COVID-19. Sequencing was performed with immunoSEQ multiplex PCR; in TCRdb, only in-frame clones are kept and a portion is missing. The sample lists about 300,000 clones; about 90% were seen once. Input material: peripheral blood. All receptors come from a man aged 18 to 29 who had recovered from COVID-19. The CDR3 runs from the conserved cysteine through the conserved F or W. D genes are given only for firm matches. Not all rows give a size; the values are once, few, many and, for expanded clones, a class.

DNA: TGTGCCAGCAGCCTCGACAGGGTCACTTCTCCACAAGAGACCCAGTACTTC
CDR3: CASSLDRVTSPQETQYF
D: TRBD1
J: TRBJ2-5
length: 17
V: TRBV5-4
size: .

DNA: TGTGCCAGCAGTACCGGACACTTACCCTATTACGAGCAGTACTTC
CDR3: CASSTGHLPYYEQYF
D: .
J: TRBJ2-7
length: 15
V: TRBV11-2
size: .

DNA: TGCGCCAGCAGCCTCACAACGAACACTGAAGCTTTCTTT
CDR3: CASSLTTNTEAFF
D: .
J: TRBJ1-1
length: 13
V: TRBV5-1
size: .

DNA: TGTGCCAGCAGTTCATTCGGGGGGCTGGACTATGGCTACACCTTC
CDR3: CASSSFGGLDYGYTF
D: .
J: TRBJ1-2
length: 15
V: TRBV27
size: few

DNA: TGTGCCAGCAGTGGCGGAGGATACGAGCAGTACTTC
CDR3: CASSGGGYEQYF
D: .
J: TRBJ2-7
length: 12
V: TRBV2
size: .

DNA: TGTGCCACCAGTGACCCGGGGGACAGCCACCCGAACACTGAAGCTTTCTTT
CDR3: CATSDPGDSHPNTEAFF
D: TRBD1
J: TRBJ1-1
length: 17
V: TRBV24-1
size: .

DNA: TGTGCCAGCAGCCTAGGAGGGACTGATTATGGCTACACCTTC
CDR3: CASSLGGTDYGYTF
D: .
J: TRBJ1-2
length: 14
V: TRBV11-2
size: .

DNA: TGTGCCAGTAGTATAGAGAAGGAGCTACATTTT
CDR3: CASSIEKELHF
D: .
J: TRBJ1-5
length: 11
V: TRBV19
size: .

DNA: TGTGCCAGCAGTCGTCTGGACACATCCTACGAGCAGTACTTC
CDR3: CASSRLDTSYEQYF
D: .
J: TRBJ2-7
length: 14
V: TRBV6-5
size: .

DNA: TGTGCCAGTACAAGGGGGGGCGGGGAGACCCAGTACTTC
CDR3: CASTRGGGETQYF
D: .
J: TRBJ2-5
length: 13
V: TRBV19
size: .

DNA: TGTGCCAGTAGTATGTCTGTTAACACTGAAGCTTTCTTT
CDR3: CASSMSVNTEAFF
D: .
J: TRBJ1-1
length: 13
V: TRBV19
size: .

DNA: TGCAGCGTTGGATTTTATTCAGGGCTCGACGAGCAGTACTTC
CDR3: CSVGFYSGLDEQYF
D: .
J: TRBJ2-7
length: 14
V: TRBV29-1
size: .

DNA: TGTGCCAGCAGTGACAACCGACTAGCGGGAGGGCCAGAGACCCAGTACTTC
CDR3: CASSDNRLAGGPETQYF
D: TRBD2
J: TRBJ2-5
length: 17
V: TRBV2
size: .

DNA: TGCGCCAGCAGCCAGGACTCCCCCGGGGAGCTGTTTTTT
CDR3: CASSQDSPGELFF
D: .
J: TRBJ2-2
length: 13
V: TRBV5-1
size: .

DNA: TGTGCCAGCAGCTTAGAACGCCCGGGGAGTAGTTCACCCCTCCACTTT
CDR3: CASSLERPGSSSPLHF
D: .
J: TRBJ1-6
length: 16
V: TRBV7-6
size: .

DNA: TGTGCCAGCAGCCGCGGATGGGACACTGAAGCTTTCTTT
CDR3: CASSRGWDTEAFF
D: .
J: TRBJ1-1
length: 13
V: TRBV5-6
size: .

DNA: TGTGCCAGCAGTTTAACAGGGGGCACCGGGGAGCTGTTTTTT
CDR3: CASSLTGGTGELFF
D: TRBD1
J: TRBJ2-2
length: 14
V: TRBV27
size: .

DNA: TGTGCCAGCAGCTTTGCCGGGACTAGCTACCACGAGCAGTACTTC
CDR3: CASSFAGTSYHEQYF
D: TRBD2
J: TRBJ2-7
length: 15
V: TRBV7-8
size: .

DNA: TGCAGCGTTGAAGTCTATTCCGAGCAGTACTTC
CDR3: CSVEVYSEQYF
D: .
J: TRBJ2-7
length: 11
V: TRBV29-1
size: .

DNA: TGTGCCTGGCTCGCCCAAGTCGCCGGAGGATCACCCCTCCACTTT
CDR3: CAWLAQVAGGSPLHF
D: .
J: TRBJ1-6
length: 15
V: TRBV30
size: .

DNA: TGTGCCAGCAGTTACTCGAAGGGGCGTCAAGAGACCCAGTACTTC
CDR3: CASSYSKGRQETQYF
D: .
J: TRBJ2-5
length: 15
V: TRBV6-5
size: .

DNA: TGTGCCAGTACGACGCCCGGGGCAGGGGGAGGACAGCCCCAGCATTTT
CDR3: CASTTPGAGGGQPQHF
D: TRBD1
J: TRBJ1-5
length: 16
V: TRBV19
size: .

DNA: TGTGCCAGCAGCAAATCAAACCCGGGATCTGGAAACACCATATATTTT
CDR3: CASSKSNPGSGNTIYF
D: .
J: TRBJ1-3
length: 16
V: TRBV5-5
size: .

DNA: TGTGCCATCAGGGGACACCTATCCGACGAGCAGTACTTC
CDR3: CAIRGHLSDEQYF
D: .
J: TRBJ2-7
length: 13
V: TRBV10-3
size: few

DNA: TGTGCCAGTAGAACCGGGACAGTAAACAATGAGCAGTTCTTC
CDR3: CASRTGTVNNEQFF
D: TRBD1
J: TRBJ2-1
length: 14
V: TRBV19
size: .

DNA: TGCGCCAGCAGCTTGGTTGGGGGGTTGAACACTGAAGCTTTCTTT
CDR3: CASSLVGGLNTEAFF
D: .
J: TRBJ1-1
length: 15
V: TRBV5-1
size: .

DNA: TGTGCCAGCAGGGTACAAGGGGAGCTGTTTTTT
CDR3: CASRVQGELFF
D: .
J: TRBJ2-2
length: 11
V: TRBV2
size: .

DNA: TGTGCTAGTGGTTTGGTACTGGAGGATTTC
CDR3: CASGLVLEDF
D: .
J: TRBJ2-7
length: 10
V: TRBV12-5
size: .

DNA: TGCAGCGCTATGACAGGGGTAAACACTGAAGCTTTCTTT
CDR3: CSAMTGVNTEAFF
D: TRBD1
J: TRBJ1-1
length: 13
V: TRBV29-1
size: .

DNA: TGTGCCAGCAGCTTCAGGGAAGGCACTGAAGCTTTCTTT
CDR3: CASSFREGTEAFF
D: .
J: TRBJ1-1
length: 13
V: TRBV5-6
size: .

DNA: TGTGCCAGCAGCTTGGGGGCTTCAGCACAGACCCAGTACTTC
CDR3: CASSLGASAQTQYF
D: .
J: TRBJ2-5
length: 14
V: TRBV5-6
size: .

DNA: TGCAGCGTTGAGCGGACAGGGGGCACCGGTGAAGCTTTCTTT
CDR3: CSVERTGGTGEAFF
D: TRBD1
J: TRBJ1-1
length: 14
V: TRBV29-1
size: .

DNA: TGTGCCTGGAGACTAGCGGGAGCCGGCAATGAGCAGTTCTTC
CDR3: CAWRLAGAGNEQFF
D: TRBD2
J: TRBJ2-1
length: 14
V: TRBV30
size: .

DNA: TGTGCCAGCAGCTTGGGACAGGGGGCTCACACCATATATTTT
CDR3: CASSLGQGAHTIYF
D: TRBD1
J: TRBJ1-3
length: 14
V: TRBV5-6
size: .

DNA: TGCGCCAGCAGCGGAGAAGGACACGGGGCCAACGTCCTGACTTTC
CDR3: CASSGEGHGANVLTF
D: .
J: TRBJ2-6
length: 15
V: TRBV5-1
size: .